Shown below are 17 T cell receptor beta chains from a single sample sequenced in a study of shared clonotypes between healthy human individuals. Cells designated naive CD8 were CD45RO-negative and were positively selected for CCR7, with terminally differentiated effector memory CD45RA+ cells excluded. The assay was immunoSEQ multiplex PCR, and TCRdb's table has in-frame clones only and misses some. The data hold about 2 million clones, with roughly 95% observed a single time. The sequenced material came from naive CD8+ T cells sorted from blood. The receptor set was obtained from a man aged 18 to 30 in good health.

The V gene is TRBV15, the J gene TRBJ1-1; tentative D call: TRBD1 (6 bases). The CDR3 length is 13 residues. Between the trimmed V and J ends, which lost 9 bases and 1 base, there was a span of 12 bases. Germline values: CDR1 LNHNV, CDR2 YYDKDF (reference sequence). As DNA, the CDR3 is TGTGCCACTGCGCAGGGGAGGAACACTGAAGCTTTCTTT. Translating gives CATAQGRNTEAFF.

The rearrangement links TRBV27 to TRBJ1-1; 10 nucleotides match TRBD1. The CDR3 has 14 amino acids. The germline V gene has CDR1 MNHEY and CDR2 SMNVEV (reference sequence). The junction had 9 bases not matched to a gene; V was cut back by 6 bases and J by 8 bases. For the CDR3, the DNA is TGTGCCAGCAGGATAATCGGACAGGGGGAGGAAGCTTTCTTT. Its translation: CASRIIGQGEEAFF.

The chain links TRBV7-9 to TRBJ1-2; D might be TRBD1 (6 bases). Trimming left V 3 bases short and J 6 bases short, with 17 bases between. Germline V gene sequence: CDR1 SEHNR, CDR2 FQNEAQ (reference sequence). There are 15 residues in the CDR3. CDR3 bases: TGTGCCAGCAGCTTCGGCGGACGGACAGTGGATGGCTACACCTTC. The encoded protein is CASSFGGRTVDGYTF.

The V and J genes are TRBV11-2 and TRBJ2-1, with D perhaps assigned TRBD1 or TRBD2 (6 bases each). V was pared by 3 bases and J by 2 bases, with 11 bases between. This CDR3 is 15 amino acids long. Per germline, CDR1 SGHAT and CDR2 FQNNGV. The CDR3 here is CASSLEGGPYNEQFF. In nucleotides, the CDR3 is TGTGCCAGCAGCTTGGAGGGGGGCCCCTACAATGAGCAGTTCTTC.

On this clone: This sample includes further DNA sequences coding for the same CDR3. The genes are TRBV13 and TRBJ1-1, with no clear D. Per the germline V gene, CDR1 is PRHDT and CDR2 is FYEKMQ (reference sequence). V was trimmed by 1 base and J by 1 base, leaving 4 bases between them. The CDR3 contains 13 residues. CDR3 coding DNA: TGTGCCAGCAGCTTAGCTGGGAACACTGAAGCTTTCTTT. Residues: CASSLAGNTEAFF.

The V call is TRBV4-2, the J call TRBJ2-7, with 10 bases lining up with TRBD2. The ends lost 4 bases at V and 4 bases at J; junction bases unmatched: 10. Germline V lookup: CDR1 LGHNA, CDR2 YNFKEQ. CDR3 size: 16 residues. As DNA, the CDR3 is TGTGCCAGCAGCCGCTTCACTAGCGGGATAGAATACGAGCAGTACTTC. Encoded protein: CASSRFTSGIEYEQYF.

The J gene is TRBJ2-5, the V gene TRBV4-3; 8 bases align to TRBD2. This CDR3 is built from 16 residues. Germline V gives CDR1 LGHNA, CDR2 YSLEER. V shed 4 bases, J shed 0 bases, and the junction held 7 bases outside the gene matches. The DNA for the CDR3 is TGCGCCAGCAGCCCCGGGGTACTAGCGGACCAAGAGACCCAGTACTTC. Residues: CASSPGVLADQETQYF.

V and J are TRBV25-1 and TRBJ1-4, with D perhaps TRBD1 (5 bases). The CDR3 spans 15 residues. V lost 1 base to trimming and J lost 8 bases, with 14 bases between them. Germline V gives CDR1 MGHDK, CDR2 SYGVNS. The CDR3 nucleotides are TGTGCCAGCAGTGAATGGGAGACAGTTTCCGAAAAACTGTTTTTT. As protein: CASSEWETVSEKLFF.

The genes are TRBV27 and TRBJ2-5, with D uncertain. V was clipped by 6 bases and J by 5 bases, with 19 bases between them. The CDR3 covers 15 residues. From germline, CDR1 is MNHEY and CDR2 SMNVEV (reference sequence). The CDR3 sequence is CASSPAWLGGETQYF. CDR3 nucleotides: TGTGCCAGCAGCCCCGCTTGGTTAGGTGGCGAGACCCAGTACTTC.

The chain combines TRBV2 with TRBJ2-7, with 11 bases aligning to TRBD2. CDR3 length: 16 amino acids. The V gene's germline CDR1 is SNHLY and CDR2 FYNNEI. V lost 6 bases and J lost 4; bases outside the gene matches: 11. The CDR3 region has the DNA TGTGCCAGCAGACCACCGACGGGACTAGCGGTTTACGAGCAGTACTTC. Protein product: CASRPPTGLAVYEQYF.

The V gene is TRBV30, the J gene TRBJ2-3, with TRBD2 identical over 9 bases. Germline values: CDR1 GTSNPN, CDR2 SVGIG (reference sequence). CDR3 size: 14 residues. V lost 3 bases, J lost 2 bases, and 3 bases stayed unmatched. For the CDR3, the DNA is TGTGCCTGGAGGGCTAGCGGGGCCACAGATACGCAGTATTTT. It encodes CAWRASGATDTQYF.

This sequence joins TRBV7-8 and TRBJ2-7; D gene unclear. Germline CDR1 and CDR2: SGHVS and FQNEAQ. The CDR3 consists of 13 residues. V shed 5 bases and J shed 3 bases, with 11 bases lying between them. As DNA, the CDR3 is TGTGCCAGCAGCCTCCCGGAAGACTACGAGCAGTACTTC. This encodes CASSLPEDYEQYF.

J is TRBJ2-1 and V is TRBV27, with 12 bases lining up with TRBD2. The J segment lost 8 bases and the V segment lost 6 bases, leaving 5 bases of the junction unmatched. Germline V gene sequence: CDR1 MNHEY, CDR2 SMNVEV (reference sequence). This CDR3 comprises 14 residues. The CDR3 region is CASRLAGGHHEQFF. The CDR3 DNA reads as TGTGCCAGCAGGCTAGCGGGGGGGCACCATGAGCAGTTCTTC.

The CDR3 nucleotides are TGTGCCAGCAGACTCGGGACAGGAAACGAAAAACTGTTTTTT. Protein: CASRLGTGNEKLFF. The chain links TRBV5-8 to TRBJ1-4, with 8 bases aligning to TRBD1. Looked up from germline, CDR1 is SGHTS and CDR2 is YDEGEE. J gave up 8 bases and V 5 bases, and 8 bases lay outside the gene matches. There are 14 residues in the CDR3.

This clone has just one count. Here the CDR3 reads CASSPPFPGDRGTDTQYF. The CDR3, as DNA: TGTGCCAGCAGCCCCCCTTTCCCCGGGGACAGGGGTACAGATACGCAGTATTTT. The rearrangement uses TRBV7-9 and TRBJ2-3, with 10 bases lining up with TRBD1. Germline assignment: CDR1 SEHNR and CDR2 FQNEAQ (reference sequence). The length of the CDR3 is 18 residues. Losses at the gene ends were 5 bases for V and 3 bases for J; bases not matched to a gene: 14.

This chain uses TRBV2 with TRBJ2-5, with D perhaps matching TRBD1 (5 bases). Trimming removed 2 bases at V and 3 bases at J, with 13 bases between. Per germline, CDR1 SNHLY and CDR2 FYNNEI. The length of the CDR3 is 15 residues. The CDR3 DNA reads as TGTGCCAGCAGTGAAATTCGGACATTGGAAGAGACCCAGTACTTC. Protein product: CASSEIRTLEETQYF.

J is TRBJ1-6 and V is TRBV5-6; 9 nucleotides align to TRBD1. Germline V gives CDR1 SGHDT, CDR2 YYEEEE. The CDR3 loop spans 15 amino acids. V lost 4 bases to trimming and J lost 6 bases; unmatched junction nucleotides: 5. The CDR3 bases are TGTGCCAGCAGCCCAGGGACAGGGATTAATTCACCCCTCCACTTT. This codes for CASSPGTGINSPLHF.